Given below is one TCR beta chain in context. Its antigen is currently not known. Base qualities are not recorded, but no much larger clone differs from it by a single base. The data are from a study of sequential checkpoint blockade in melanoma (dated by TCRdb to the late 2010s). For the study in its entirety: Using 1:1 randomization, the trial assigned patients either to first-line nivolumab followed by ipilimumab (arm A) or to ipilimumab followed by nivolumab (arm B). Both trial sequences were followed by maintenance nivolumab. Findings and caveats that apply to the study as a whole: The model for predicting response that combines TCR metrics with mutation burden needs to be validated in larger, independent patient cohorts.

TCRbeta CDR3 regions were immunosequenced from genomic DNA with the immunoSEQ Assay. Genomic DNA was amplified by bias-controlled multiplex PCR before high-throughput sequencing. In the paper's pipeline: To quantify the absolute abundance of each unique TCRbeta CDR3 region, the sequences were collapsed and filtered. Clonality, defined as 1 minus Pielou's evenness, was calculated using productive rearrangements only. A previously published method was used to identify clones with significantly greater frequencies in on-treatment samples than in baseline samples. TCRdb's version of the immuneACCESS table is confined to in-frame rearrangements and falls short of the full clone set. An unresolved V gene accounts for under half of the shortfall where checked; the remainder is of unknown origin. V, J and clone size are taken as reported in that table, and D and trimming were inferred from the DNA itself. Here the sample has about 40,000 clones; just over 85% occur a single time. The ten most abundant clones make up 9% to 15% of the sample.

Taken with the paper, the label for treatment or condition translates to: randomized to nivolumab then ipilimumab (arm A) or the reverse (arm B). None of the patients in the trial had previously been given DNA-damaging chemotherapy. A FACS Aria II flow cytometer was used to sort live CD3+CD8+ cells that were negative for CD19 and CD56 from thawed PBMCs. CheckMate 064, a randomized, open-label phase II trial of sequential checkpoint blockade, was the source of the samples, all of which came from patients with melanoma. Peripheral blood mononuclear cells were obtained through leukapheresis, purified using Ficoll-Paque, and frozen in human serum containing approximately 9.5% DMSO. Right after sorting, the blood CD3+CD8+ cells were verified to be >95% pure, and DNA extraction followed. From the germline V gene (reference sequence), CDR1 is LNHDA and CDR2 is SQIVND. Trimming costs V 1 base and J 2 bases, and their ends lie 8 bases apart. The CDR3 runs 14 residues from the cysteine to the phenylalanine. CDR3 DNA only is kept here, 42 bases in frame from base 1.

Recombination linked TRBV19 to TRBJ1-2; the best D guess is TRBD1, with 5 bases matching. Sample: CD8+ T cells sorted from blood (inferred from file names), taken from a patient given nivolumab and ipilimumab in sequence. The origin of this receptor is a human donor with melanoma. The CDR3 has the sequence CASSIGAGNYGYTF. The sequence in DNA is TGTGCCAGTAGTATAGGGGCAGGGAACTATGGCTACACCTTC.